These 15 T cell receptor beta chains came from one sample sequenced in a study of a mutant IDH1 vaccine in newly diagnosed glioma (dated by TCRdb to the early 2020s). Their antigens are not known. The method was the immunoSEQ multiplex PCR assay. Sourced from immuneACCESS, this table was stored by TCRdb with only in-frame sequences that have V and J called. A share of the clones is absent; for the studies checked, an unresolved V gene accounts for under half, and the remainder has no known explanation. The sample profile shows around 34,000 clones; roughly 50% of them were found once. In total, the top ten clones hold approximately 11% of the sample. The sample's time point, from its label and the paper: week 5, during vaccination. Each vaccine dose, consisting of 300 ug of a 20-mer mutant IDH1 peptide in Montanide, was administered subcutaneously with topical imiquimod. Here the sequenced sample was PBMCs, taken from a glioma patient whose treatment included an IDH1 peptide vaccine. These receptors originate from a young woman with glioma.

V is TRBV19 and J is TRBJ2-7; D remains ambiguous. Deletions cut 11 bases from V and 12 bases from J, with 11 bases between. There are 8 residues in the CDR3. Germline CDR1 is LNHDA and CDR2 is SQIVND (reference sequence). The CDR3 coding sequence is TGTGCCTCCAGTCCCCTGTACTTC. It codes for CASSPLYF.

The CDR3 DNA reads TGTGCCAGCAGCAGGGGAGGCCAATCGGGGGAGCAGTACTTC. Amino acids: CASSRGGQSGEQYF. This sequence joins TRBV5-6 and TRBJ2-7; possibly TRBD2 for D (6 bases). V gave up 4 bases and J gave up 7 bases, with 18 bases separating them. Germline V gene sequence: CDR1 SGHDT, CDR2 YYEEEE. The CDR3 sequence is 14 residues long.

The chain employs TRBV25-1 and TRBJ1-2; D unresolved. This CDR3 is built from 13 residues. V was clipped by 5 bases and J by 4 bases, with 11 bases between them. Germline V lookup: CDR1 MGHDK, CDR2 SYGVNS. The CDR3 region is CASSPQARYGYTF. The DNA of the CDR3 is TGTGCCAGCAGTCCCCAGGCACGCTATGGCTACACCTTC.

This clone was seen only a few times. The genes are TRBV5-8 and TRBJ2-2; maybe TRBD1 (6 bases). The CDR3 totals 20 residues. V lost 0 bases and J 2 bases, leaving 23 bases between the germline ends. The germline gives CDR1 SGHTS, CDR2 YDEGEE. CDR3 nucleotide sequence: TGTGCCAGCAGCTTGGTGGGTGCTCGAGTTAGGGACACCAACACCGGGGAGCTGTTTTTT. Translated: CASSLVGARVRDTNTGELFF.

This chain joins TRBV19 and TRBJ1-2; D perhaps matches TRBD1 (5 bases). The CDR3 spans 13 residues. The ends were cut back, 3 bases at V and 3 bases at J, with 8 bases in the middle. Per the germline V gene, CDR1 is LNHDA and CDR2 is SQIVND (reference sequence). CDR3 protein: CASSIGADYGYTF. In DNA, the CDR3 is TGTGCCAGTAGTATTGGGGCTGACTATGGCTACACCTTC.

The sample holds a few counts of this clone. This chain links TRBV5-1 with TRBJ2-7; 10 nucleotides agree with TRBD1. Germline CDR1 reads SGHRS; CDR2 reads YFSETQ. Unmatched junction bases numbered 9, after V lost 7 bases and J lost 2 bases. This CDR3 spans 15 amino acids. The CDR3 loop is CASGDPGTGAYEQYF. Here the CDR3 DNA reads TGCGCCAGCGGGGACCCCGGGACAGGGGCCTACGAGCAGTACTTC. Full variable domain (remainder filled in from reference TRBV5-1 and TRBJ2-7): KAGVTQTPRYLIKTRGQQVTLSCSPISGHRSVSWYQQTPGQGLQFLFEYFSETQRNKGNFPGRFSGRQFSNSRSEMNVSTLELGDSALYLCASGDPGTGAYEQYFGPGTRLTVT.

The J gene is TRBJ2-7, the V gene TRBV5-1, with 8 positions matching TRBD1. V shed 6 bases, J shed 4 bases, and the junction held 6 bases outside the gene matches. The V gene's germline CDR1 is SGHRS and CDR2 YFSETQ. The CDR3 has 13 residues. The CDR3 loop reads CASKVDREYEQYF. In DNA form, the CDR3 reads TGCGCCAGCAAAGTGGACAGGGAATACGAGCAGTACTTC. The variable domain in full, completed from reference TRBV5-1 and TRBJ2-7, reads KAGVTQTPRYLIKTRGQQVTLSCSPISGHRSVSWYQQTPGQGLQFLFEYFSETQRNKGNFPGRFSGRQFSNSRSEMNVSTLELGDSALYLCASKVDREYEQYFGPGTRLTVT.

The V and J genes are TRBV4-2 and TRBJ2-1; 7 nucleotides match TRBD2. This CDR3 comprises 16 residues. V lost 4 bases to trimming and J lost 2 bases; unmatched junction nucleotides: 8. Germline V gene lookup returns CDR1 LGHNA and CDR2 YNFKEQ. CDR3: CASSLTRGLTYNEQFF. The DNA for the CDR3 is TGTGCCAGCAGCCTCACCCGGGGACTAACCTACAATGAGCAGTTCTTC.

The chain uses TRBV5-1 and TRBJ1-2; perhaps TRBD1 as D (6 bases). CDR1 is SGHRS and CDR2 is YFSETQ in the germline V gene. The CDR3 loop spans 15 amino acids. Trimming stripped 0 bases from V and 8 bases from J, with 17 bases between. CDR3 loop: CASSLAVRTQGGYTF. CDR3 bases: TGCGCCAGCAGCTTGGCCGTACGGACTCAGGGGGGCTACACCTTC.

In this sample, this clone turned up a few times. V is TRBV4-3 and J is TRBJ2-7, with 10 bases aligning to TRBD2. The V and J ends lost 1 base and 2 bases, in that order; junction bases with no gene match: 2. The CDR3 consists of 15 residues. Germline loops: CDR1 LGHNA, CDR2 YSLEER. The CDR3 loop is CASSQGTSGTYEQYF. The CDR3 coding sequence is TGCGCCAGCAGCCAAGGAACTAGCGGGACCTACGAGCAGTACTTC.

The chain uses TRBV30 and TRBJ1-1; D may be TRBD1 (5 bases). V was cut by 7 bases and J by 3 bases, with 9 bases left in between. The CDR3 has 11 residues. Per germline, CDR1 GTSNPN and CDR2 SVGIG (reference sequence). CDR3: CALSGDTEAFF. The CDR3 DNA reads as TGTGCCTTGTCGGGGGACACTGAAGCTTTCTTT.

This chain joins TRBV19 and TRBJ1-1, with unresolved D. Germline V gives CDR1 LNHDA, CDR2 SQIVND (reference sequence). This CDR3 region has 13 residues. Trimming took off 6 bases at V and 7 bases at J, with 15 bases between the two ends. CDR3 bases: TGTGCCAGTAGCACCACCATTGGGGATGAAGCTTTCTTT. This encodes CASSTTIGDEAFF. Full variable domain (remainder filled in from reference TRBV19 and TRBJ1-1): DGGITQSPKYLFRKEGQNVTLSCEQNLNHDAMYWYRQDPGQGLRLIYYSQIVNDFQKGDIAEGYSVSREKKESFPLTVTSAQKNPTAFYLCASSTTIGDEAFFGQGTRLTVV.

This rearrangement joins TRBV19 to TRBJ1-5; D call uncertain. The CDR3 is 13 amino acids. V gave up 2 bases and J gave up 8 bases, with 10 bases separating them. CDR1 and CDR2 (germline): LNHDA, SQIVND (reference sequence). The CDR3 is CASSIIMSEPQHF. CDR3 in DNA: TGTGCCAGTAGTATAATCATGTCGGAGCCCCAGCATTTT.

This CDR3 is CASTFGPGELFF. For the CDR3, the DNA is TGTGCCAGCACCTTCGGGCCCGGGGAGCTGTTTTTT. J is TRBJ2-2 and V is TRBV7-2; no clear D. Germline values: CDR1 SGHTA, CDR2 FQGNSA. V lost 7 bases and J lost 6, with 9 bases in between. This CDR3 is built from 12 residues. Filled out from reference TRBV7-2 and TRBJ2-2, the complete variable domain reads GAGVSQSPSNKVTEKGKDVELRCDPISGHTALYWYRQSLGQGLEFLIYFQGNSAPDKSGLPSDRFSAERTGGSVSTLTIQRTQQEDSAVYLCASTFGPGELFFGEGSRLTVL.

The CDR3 DNA is TGTGCCAGCAGCCCTCGGGACAGGGAGTCCTACAATGAGCAGTTCTTC. It translates to CASSPRDRESYNEQFF. The rearrangement uses TRBV9 and TRBJ2-1; 9 positions match TRBD1. The CDR3 length is 16 residues. Germline V gene data show CDR1 as SGDLS and CDR2 as YYNGEE. The V segment lost 4 bases and the J segment 1 base; nucleotides outside the gene matches: 6.